Included here is one T cell receptor beta chain sequence, with context. In assigning cohorts, the study relied on participant-reported clinical history. These data are taken from a study of blood T cell repertoires in COVID-19. Study at large: Spain, Italy and the United States supplied samples that represented acute and convalescent COVID-19. Nucleic acid was either cDNA or gDNA, and it came from T cells, B-cell-depleted T cells, or PBMCs.

Original data processing: Amplification with reference gene primers provided the estimates of nucleated cell counts. The method was immunoSEQ multiplex PCR; TCRdb's version includes in-frame clones alone and lacks a portion of them. V and J calls and clone size are copied from that table; D and trimming were computed from the DNA. The table records fewer than 500,000 clones, 75% to 90% of them present only once. The germline gives CDR1 GTSNPN, CDR2 SVGIG (reference sequence). The CDR3 consists of 15 residues. Germline trimming cut 1 base from V and 3 bases from J; bases unmatched to any gene: 9. The sequence was collected from a man under 40 who had recovered from COVID-19. This chain links TRBV30 with TRBJ2-7; TRBD2 matches at 7 bases. The sequencing sample was made of PBMCs or T cells enriched from blood (not recorded which). The CDR3 here is CAWSDGRAVGYEQYF. The CDR3 DNA reads TGTGCCTGGAGTGATGGGAGGGCCGTCGGCTACGAGCAGTACTTC. Supplemented by reference TRBV30 and TRBJ2-7, the full variable domain reads SQTIHQWPATLVQPVGSPLSLECTVEGTSNPNLYWYRQAAGRGLQLLFYSVGIGQISSEVPQNLSASRPQDRQFILSSKKLLLSDSGFYLCAWSDGRAVGYEQYFGPGTRLTVT.